The sample holds one count of the clone carrying this T cell receptor beta chain. Its antigen is not identified. The record originates from a study of cytomegalovirus exposure and HLA in healthy donors. The study's findings and limits: Previous analysis showed most TCR beta V segments were productive about 87% or about 30% of the time. Presence/absence analyses assumed roughly uniform sequencing depth across donors, which may not hold.

60 Vbeta and 13 Jbeta primers were used in PCR. Assay: immunoSEQ multiplex PCR; the TCRdb copy retains only in-frame clones and omits some. The repertoire holds hundreds of thousands of clones, with more than 60% as singletons. Trimming removed 3 bases from V and 5 bases from J, with 11 bases in between. This CDR3 region has 14 residues. The germline V gene encodes CDR1 SNHLY and CDR2 FYNNEI. This sequence joins TRBV2 and TRBJ1-5; D might be TRBD1 (5 bases). This receptor was taken from a woman aged 55-70 years in good health and CMV-seropositive. Sequences were obtained from PBMCs. This chain's CDR3 is CASSDKAGHQPQHF. The DNA for the CDR3 is TGTGCCAGCAGTGATAAGGCAGGGCATCAGCCCCAGCATTTT.